This TCR beta chain appears in the sequencing data of a study of T cell responses to AZD1222 COVID-19 vaccine. Study-level results: Spike-specific TCR breadth rose after two AZD1222 doses, and depth rose as well. Reportedly, close to half of spike-specific TCRs are directed against unmutated variant regions.

The ends were cut back, 5 bases at V and 6 bases at J, with 13 bases in the middle. The germline CDR1 and CDR2 sequences are SEHNR and FQNEAQ (reference sequence). The CDR3 extends over 13 amino acids. The protocol was immunoSEQ multiplex PCR, while the TCRdb copy is restricted to in-frame clones and leaves out a portion. The sample holds 100,000 to 120,000 clones; roughly 88% are singletons and the top ten take around 6%. The study pooled second doses at about 4 or about 12 weeks. As for this clone: What it binds is not known.

The rearrangement links TRBV7-9 to TRBJ1-2, with TRBD1 as a possible D gene (6 bases). Specimen: peripheral blood, collected 28 days after the second AZD1222 dose. The sequence was obtained from an adult who received the AZD1222 COVID-19 vaccine. This CDR3 reads CASSQWTENGYTF. CDR3 coding DNA: TGTGCCAGCAGCCAATGGACAGAAAATGGCTACACCTTC.